This T cell receptor (beta chain) emerged from a study of human T cells and chemical hapten exposure. Regarding the study as a whole: High-frequency TCRs, those above 1 in 1000, stayed the same after DPC sensitization. Expanded TCRs produced significantly more large CDR3 similarity clusters than controls did.

In its sample, this clonotype was seen a few times. Antigen: not known. The time point denotes: patch test 2, 6 weeks after DPC sensitization. Treatment described: therapeutic diphenylcyclopropenone sensitization with weekly scalp DPC. From whole blood left unfractionated, total RNA was extracted. Authors' data handling: Counts of TCRs in each sample centred on a median of roughly 89,000 and extended from around 25,000 to 690,000. TCRdb re-derived calls from the RACE reads in MiXCR, one entry per CDR3 protein. TCRdb's processing, not the authors', yielded these V and J calls. The table includes around 42,000 distinct CDR3 sequences, approximately 9.7% detected once. The germline V gene encodes CDR1 SNHLY and CDR2 FYNNEI. V was pared by 6 bases and J by 5 bases, with 8 bases of the junction left unmatched. This CDR3 has 15 residues.

This chain links TRBV2 with TRBJ2-3, with 10 bases matching TRBD2. Sequenced here: whole blood, sampled in connection with sensitization to the hapten diphenylcyclopropenone (DPC). The TCR originated in a woman aged 30 to 39 with alopecia areata. Some clones in this sample may be carry-over from other donors' samples. CDR3 loop: CASRNKRGGRDTQYF. CDR3 coding DNA: TGTGCCAGCAGGAACAAGCGGGGGGGCCGAGATACGCAGTATTTT.